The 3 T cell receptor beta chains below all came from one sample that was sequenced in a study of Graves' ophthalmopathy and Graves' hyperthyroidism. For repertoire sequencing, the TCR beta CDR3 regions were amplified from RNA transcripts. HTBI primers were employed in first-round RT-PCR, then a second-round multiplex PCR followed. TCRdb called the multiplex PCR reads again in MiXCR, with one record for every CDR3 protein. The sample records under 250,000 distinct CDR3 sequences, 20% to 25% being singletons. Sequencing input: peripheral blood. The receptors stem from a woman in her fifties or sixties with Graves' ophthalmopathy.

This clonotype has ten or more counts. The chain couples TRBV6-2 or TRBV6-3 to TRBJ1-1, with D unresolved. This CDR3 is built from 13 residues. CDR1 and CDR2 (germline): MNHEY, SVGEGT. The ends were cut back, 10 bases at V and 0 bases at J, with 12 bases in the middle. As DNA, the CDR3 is TGTGCCACGCTCACTGGTCTGAACACTGAAGCTTTCTTT. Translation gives CATLTGLNTEAFF.

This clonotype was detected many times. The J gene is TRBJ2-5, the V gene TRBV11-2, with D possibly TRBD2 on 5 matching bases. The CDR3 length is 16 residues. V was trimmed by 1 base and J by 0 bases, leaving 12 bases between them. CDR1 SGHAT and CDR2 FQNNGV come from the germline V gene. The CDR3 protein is CASSLVSATYQETQYF. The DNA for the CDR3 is TGTGCCAGCAGCTTAGTTAGCGCGACGTACCAAGAGACCCAGTACTTC. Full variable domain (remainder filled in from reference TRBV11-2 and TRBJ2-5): EAGVAQSPRYKIIEKRQSVAFWCNPISGHATLYWYQQILGQGPKLLIQFQNNGVVDDSQLPKDRFSAERLKGVDSTLKIQPAKLEDSAVYLCASSLVSATYQETQYFGPGTRLLVL.

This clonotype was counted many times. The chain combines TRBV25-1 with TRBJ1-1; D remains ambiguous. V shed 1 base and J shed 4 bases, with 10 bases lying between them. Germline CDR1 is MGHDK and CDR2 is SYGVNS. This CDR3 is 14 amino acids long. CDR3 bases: TGTGCCAGCAGTGAATTTGGGTCGGCCACTGAAGCTTTCTTT. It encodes CASSEFGSATEAFF.